This TCR beta chain was sequenced during a study of blood T cell repertoires in COVID-19. Study at large: Researchers got acute and convalescent COVID-19 samples from the United States, Italy and Spain. PBMCs, B-cell-depleted T cells, or T cells provided the cDNA or gDNA that made up the material.

Source study methods: By means of reference gene primer amplification, nucleated cell counts were estimated. Profiling relied on immunoSEQ multiplex PCR, and the TCRdb table lists in-frame clones only, not all of them. V and J calls plus clone size are reproduced from that table; the DNA served to infer D and trimming. In the table there are roughly 250,000 clones, approximately 90% of which are singletons. V dropped 6 bases and J dropped 7 bases, with 18 bases sitting between them. The CDR3 is made up of 14 amino acids. Looked up from germline, CDR1 is SQVTM and CDR2 is ANQGSEA. The source is a man in his fifties or sixties who had recovered from COVID-19. This chain uses TRBV29-1 with TRBJ1-4; TRBD1 might be the D (6 bases). Sequenced: peripheral blood. The CDR3 DNA sequence: TGCAGCGTCGCCCCCCTGGGGGCCGGTGAAAAACTGTTTTTT. Encoded protein: CSVAPLGAGEKLFF.